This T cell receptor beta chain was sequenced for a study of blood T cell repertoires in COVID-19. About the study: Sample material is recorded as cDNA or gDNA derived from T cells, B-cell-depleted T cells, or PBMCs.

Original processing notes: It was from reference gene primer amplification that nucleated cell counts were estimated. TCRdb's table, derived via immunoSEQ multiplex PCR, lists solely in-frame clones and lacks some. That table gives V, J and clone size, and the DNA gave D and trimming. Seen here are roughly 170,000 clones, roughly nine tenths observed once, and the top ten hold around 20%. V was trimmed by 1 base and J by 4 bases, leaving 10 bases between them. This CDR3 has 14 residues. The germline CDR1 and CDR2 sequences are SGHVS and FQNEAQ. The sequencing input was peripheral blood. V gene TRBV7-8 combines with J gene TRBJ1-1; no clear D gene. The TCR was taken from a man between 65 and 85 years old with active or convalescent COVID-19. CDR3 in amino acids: CASSLGRDTTEAFF. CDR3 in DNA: TGTGCCAGCAGCTTAGGACGTGACACCACTGAAGCTTTCTTT.